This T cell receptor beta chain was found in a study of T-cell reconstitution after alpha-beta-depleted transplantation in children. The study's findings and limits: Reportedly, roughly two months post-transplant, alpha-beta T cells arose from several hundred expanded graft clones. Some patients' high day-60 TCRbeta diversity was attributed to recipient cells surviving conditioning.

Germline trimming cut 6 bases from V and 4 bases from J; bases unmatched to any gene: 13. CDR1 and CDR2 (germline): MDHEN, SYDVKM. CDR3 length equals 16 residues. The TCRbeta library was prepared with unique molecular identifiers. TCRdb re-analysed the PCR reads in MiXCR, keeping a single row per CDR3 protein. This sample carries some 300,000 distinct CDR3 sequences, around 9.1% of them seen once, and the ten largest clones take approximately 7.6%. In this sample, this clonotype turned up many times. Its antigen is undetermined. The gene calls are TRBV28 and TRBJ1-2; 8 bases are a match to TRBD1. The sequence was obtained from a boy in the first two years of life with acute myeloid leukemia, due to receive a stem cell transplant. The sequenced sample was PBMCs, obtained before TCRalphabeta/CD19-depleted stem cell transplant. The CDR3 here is CASSPLGQGAAYGYTF. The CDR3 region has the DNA TGTGCCAGCAGCCCGCTTGGACAGGGAGCGGCCTATGGCTACACCTTC.